Listed here are 20 T cell receptor beta chains from one sample, sequenced in a study of blood T cells in healthy people across ages (dated by TCRdb to the mid-2010s). The method was 5' RACE. TCRdb names Illumina HiSeq 2500 as the instrument used. A second PCR of roughly 7 to 11 cycles was performed with a sample-barcoded 5' primer and a J-beta primer mix. TCRdb cleaned the public reads at Q25 with fastp, built clones with MiXCR and kept in-frame beta chains. Every CDR3 protein is listed once, alongside the most common genes and DNA of its rows. The sample data list under 800,000 distinct CDR3 sequences, and around 21% of these were observed just once. The ten most abundant clones make up 3% to 4.5% of the sample. The sample taken for sequencing was blood. These receptors were taken from a man between 70 and 80 years old in good health.

The chain is built from TRBV6-5 and TRBJ1-3; D remains unclear. This CDR3 is built from 15 residues. Trimming left V 4 bases short and J 0 bases short, with 10 bases between. CDR1 is MNHEY, CDR2 SVGAGI, per germline. The CDR3 here is CASSLDSASGNTIYF. The CDR3 nucleotides are TGTGCCAGCAGTTTGGATTCGGCCTCTGGAAACACCATATATTTT.

A few counts support this clonotype. This chain's CDR3 is CASSIENLRVYEQYF. CDR3 DNA: TGTGCCAGCAGTATTGAGAATCTTAGGGTCTACGAGCAGTACTTC. The genes are TRBV6-1 and TRBJ2-7; no clear D. The V end was cut by 5 bases, the J end by 3 bases, with 17 bases between. This CDR3 comprises 15 residues. Germline CDR1 is MNHNS and CDR2 is SASEGT.

Of note for this clonotype: A much larger clone sits a single nucleotide away, making a read error possible. The V gene is TRBV28, the J gene TRBJ2-5; D may match TRBD1 or TRBD2 (5 bases each). The CDR3 sequence is 13 residues long. In germline, CDR1 is MDHEN, CDR2 SYDVKM. For the CDR3, the DNA is TGTGCCGGCAGGGACGGTAATACAGAGACCCAGTACTTC. It codes for CAGRDGNTETQYF. The full variable domain, its missing parts supplied by reference TRBV28 and TRBJ2-5, is DVKVTQSSRYLVKRTGEKVFLECVQDMDHENMFWYRQDPGLGLRLIYFSYDVKMKEKGDIPEGYSVSREKKERFSLILESASTNQTSMYLCAGRDGNTETQYFGPGTRLLVL.

This clonotype was recorded a few times. The gene calls are TRBV20-1 and TRBJ1-1; D not resolved. The CDR3 spans 13 residues. V was clipped by 0 bases and J by 1 base, with 6 bases between them. Germline V gives CDR1 DFQATT, CDR2 SNEGSKA (reference sequence). The CDR3 DNA reads TGCAGTGCTAGAGAAGACCCGAACACTGAAGCTTTCTTT. Translation gives CSAREDPNTEAFF.

This clonotype was observed a single time. CDR3 loop: CASSLFINTEAFF. The CDR3 DNA follows: TGTGCCAGCAGCTTATTCATTAACACTGAAGCTTTCTTT. The chain recombines TRBV11-2 with TRBJ1-1; D is ambiguous. V lost 2 bases and J lost 2, with 6 bases in between. The CDR3 has 13 residues. Germline-derived CDR1 and CDR2 are SGHAT and FQNNGV.

This clonotype has more than one count but fewer than ten. The chain employs TRBV5-1 and TRBJ2-1; 8 bases are a match to TRBD1. The CDR3 length is 15 residues. Germline-derived CDR1 and CDR2 are SGHRS and YFSETQ. V gave up 0 bases and J gave up 8 bases; unmatched junction bases: 7. The CDR3 sequence is CASSLAGGAVDEQFF. The CDR3 bases are TGCGCCAGCAGCTTGGCAGGGGGCGCAGTGGATGAGCAGTTCTTC.

The chain has TRBV7-3 and TRBJ2-2, with TRBD1 as a possible D gene (5 bases). With 2 bases removed from V and 3 bases from J, the gap between germline ends came to 10 bases. The CDR3 runs to 15 residues. Germline V CDR1 and CDR2: SGHTA, FQGTGA. The CDR3: CASSLQGRYTGELFF. The CDR3 DNA sequence: TGTGCCAGCAGCTTACAGGGCAGATACACCGGGGAGCTGTTTTTT.

V is TRBV6-6 and J is TRBJ1-5; D gene uncertain. Trimming removed 5 bases from V and 6 bases from J, with 14 bases in between. Per the germline V gene, CDR1 is MNHNY and CDR2 is SVGAGI (reference sequence). This CDR3 is 14 amino acids long. The chain's CDR3 is CASSQGSGSQPQHF. The CDR3 region has the DNA TGTGCCAGCAGTCAAGGATCCGGGAGTCAGCCCCAGCATTTT.

This clonotype has a handful of counts. V usage is TRBV20-1 and J usage is TRBJ2-5, with 11 bases aligning to TRBD2. This CDR3 has 15 amino acids. Germline-derived CDR1 and CDR2 are DFQATT and SNEGSKA (reference sequence). V was pared by 2 bases and J by 6 bases, with 8 bases of the junction left unmatched. The CDR3 is CSARPPLAGGKTQYF. CDR3 bases: TGCAGTGCTAGACCCCCCTTAGCGGGAGGGAAGACCCAGTACTTC.

A few counts support this clonotype. This sequence joins TRBV5-8 and TRBJ2-4, with D hard to call. The CDR3 runs 11 residues. Germline loops: CDR1 SGHTS, CDR2 YDEGEE. Trimming pared 0 bases from V and 15 bases from J, leaving 10 bases between. CDR3 bases: TGTGCCAGCAGCTTGGATGGGTATAGGTACTTC. Translation: CASSLDGYRYF.

The V and J genes are TRBV5-1 and TRBJ2-7; unclear D gene. The germline V gene encodes CDR1 SGHRS and CDR2 YFSETQ. V was cut by 0 bases and J by 2 bases, with 15 bases left in between. The CDR3 spans 16 residues. The CDR3 sequence: CASSLVSGFSPYEQYF. DNA of the CDR3: TGCGCCAGCAGCTTGGTTTCGGGCTTCAGCCCCTACGAGCAGTACTTC.

The sample holds a few counts of this clonotype. The V and J genes are TRBV20-1 and TRBJ1-5; D may be TRBD1 (6 bases). Deletions cut 2 bases from V and 5 bases from J, with 16 bases between. This CDR3 spans 15 amino acids. Looked up from germline, CDR1 is DFQATT and CDR2 is SNEGSKA (reference sequence). The chain's CDR3 is CSARYLGGLDQPQHF. CDR3 nucleotide sequence: TGCAGTGCTAGATACCTCGGGGGGCTCGATCAGCCCCAGCATTTT.

CDR3 amino acids: CASSDQTGADTQYF. The CDR3 DNA reads TGTGCCAGCAGCGATCAAACAGGGGCCGATACGCAGTATTTT. This chain links TRBV12-3 or TRBV12-4 with TRBJ2-3, with 7 bases that match TRBD1. The CDR3 consists of 14 residues. The V gene end was trimmed by 6 bases and the J gene end by 6 bases; junction bases not matched to a gene: 9.

With regard to this clonotype: A much larger clone lies one base from this, so it may be a read error. The chain employs TRBV2 and TRBJ2-1; 9 bases line up with TRBD2. The CDR3 loop spans 15 amino acids. J lost 6 bases, V lost 1 base, and 4 bases had no gene match. CDR1 and CDR2 (germline): SNHLY, FYNNEI. The CDR3 DNA follows: TGTGCCAGCAGTGAAGGGACTAGCGCGGGCAATGAGCAGTTCTTC. Amino acid sequence: CASSEGTSAGNEQFF.

This clonotype was observed a few times. The rearrangement links TRBV7-2 to TRBJ2-4; D may correspond to TRBD1 or TRBD2 (6 bases each). Trimming removed 1 base at V and 9 bases at J, with 13 bases between. The CDR3 totals 14 residues. Looked up from germline, CDR1 is SGHTA and CDR2 is FQGNSA. The CDR3 nucleotides read TGTGCCAGCAGCTTAGAGGGGGGACTCGGCATTCAGTACTTC. This translates into CASSLEGGLGIQYF.

The chain joins TRBV9 to TRBJ2-1, with 7 bases lining up with TRBD2. This CDR3 has 16 amino acids. Germline V gene sequence: CDR1 SGDLS, CDR2 YYNGEE. V gave up 0 bases and J gave up 3 bases; unmatched junction bases: 6. CDR3 bases: TGTGCCAGCAGCGTAGCAGGGTGGGGGGGCTACAATGAGCAGTTCTTC. It specifies CASSVAGWGGYNEQFF.

This clonotype showed up just a few times. This chain uses TRBV7-3 with TRBJ2-5; maybe TRBD2 (6 bases). Deletions cut 5 bases from V and 2 bases from J, with 15 bases between. The germline CDR1 and CDR2 sequences are SGHTA and FQGTGA. The CDR3 is 15 amino acids. The CDR3 region is CASSPSGLWQETQYF. The CDR3 nucleotides are TGTGCCAGCAGCCCTTCGGGACTGTGGCAAGAGACCCAGTACTTC.

The V and J genes are TRBV3-1 and TRBJ2-7, with 7 bases that match TRBD1. Germline V CDR1 and CDR2: LGHDT, YNNKEL (reference sequence). This CDR3 contains 14 residues. With V trimmed by 3 bases and J by 2 bases, 4 bases remained unmatched. CDR3 DNA: TGTGCCAGCAGCCAGACAGGGTCCACCTACGAGCAGTACTTC. Translating gives CASSQTGSTYEQYF.

J is TRBJ2-2 and V is TRBV15, with D possibly TRBD2 on 5 matching bases. The CDR3 length is 16 residues. V lost 1 base and J lost 2, with 11 bases in between. Germline CDR1 and CDR2: LNHNV and YYDKDF (reference sequence). The CDR3 DNA sequence: TGTGCCACCAGCAGAGGATCGACTACTAACACCGGGGAGCTGTTTTTT. Its protein product is CATSRGSTTNTGELFF.

This chain uses TRBV20-1 with TRBJ2-5, with D perhaps assigned TRBD1 or TRBD2 (5 bases each). The J call could be wrong; TRBJ2-1 is a better fit for the DNA end. The germline V gene has CDR1 DFQATT and CDR2 SNEGSKA (reference sequence). This CDR3 region has 13 residues. The CDR3 protein is CSADSGTANEQFF. CDR3 DNA: TGCAGTGCTGACTCCGGGACCGCCAATGAGCAGTTCTTC.